These 30 T cell receptor beta chains were sequenced from one sample in a study of CD8 T cells in ankylosing spondylitis. Points from the study as a whole: Blood from ankylosing spondylitis patients appeared to carry a characteristic roughly eight-variant TCR beta motif.

The antigens of these receptors remain unknown. One entry per CDR3 protein results from TCRdb running MiXCR on the 5' RACE reads. The data hold a few hundred thousand distinct CDR3 sequences, with about 22% observed a single time. The specimen was blood, either unsorted or a sorted T cell fraction (not recorded which). These receptors all stem from a male donor with ankylosing spondylitis.

This clonotype appeared a few times. The chain is built from TRBV5-1 and TRBJ2-1; TRBD1 aligns across 10 bases. Germline trimming cut 4 bases from V and 8 bases from J; bases unmatched to any gene: 6. The CDR3 has 14 residues. Germline values: CDR1 SGHRS, CDR2 YFSETQ. This CDR3 is CASSLRDRGYEQFF. CDR3 DNA: TGCGCCAGCAGCCTCCGGGACAGGGGCTATGAGCAGTTCTTC.

The chain recombines TRBV28 with TRBJ2-5; no definite D call. The CDR3 has 13 residues. With 2 bases removed from V and 2 bases from J, the gap between germline ends came to 6 bases. Per the germline V gene, CDR1 is MDHEN and CDR2 is SYDVKM. CDR3 protein: CASSLTVQETQYF. The CDR3 DNA follows: TGTGCCAGCAGTTTAACAGTTCAAGAGACCCAGTACTTC.

This clonotype was found a few times. The chain recombines TRBV5-6 with TRBJ1-1; D is uncertain. The CDR3 has 15 amino acids. In germline, CDR1 is SGHDT, CDR2 YYEEEE. With 1 base removed from V and 4 bases from J, the gap between germline ends came to 14 bases. CDR3 loop: CASSLPRFGSTEAFF. DNA for the CDR3: TGTGCCAGCAGCTTGCCTCGGTTTGGAAGCACTGAAGCTTTCTTT.

The chain is built from TRBV5-6 and TRBJ2-5, with TRBD1 identical over 9 bases. The V segment lost 5 bases and the J segment 6 bases; nucleotides outside the gene matches: 11. The germline CDR1 and CDR2 sequences are SGHDT and YYEEEE. CDR3 size: 15 residues. CDR3 region: CASRDGTGPWKTQYF. The CDR3 nucleotides read TGTGCCAGCAGAGACGGGACAGGGCCGTGGAAGACCCAGTACTTC.

This clonotype was counted between two and nine times. The CDR3 here is CSGTGQGVFEQYF. The CDR3 region has the DNA TGCAGTGGTACGGGACAGGGTGTCTTCGAGCAGTACTTC. This chain uses TRBV20-1 with TRBJ2-7; 9 bases match TRBD1. With 7 bases clipped from V and 6 bases from J, the junction kept 10 bases outside the gene matches. This CDR3 region has 13 residues. Looked up from germline, CDR1 is DFQATT and CDR2 is SNEGSKA (reference sequence).

The chain recombines TRBV5-1 with TRBJ2-3; 11 nucleotides align to TRBD2. Trimming at V came to 4 bases and at J to 6 bases, leaving 7 bases not matched to a gene. This CDR3 is built from 15 residues. The germline gives CDR1 SGHRS, CDR2 YFSETQ. CDR3 nucleotide sequence: TGCGCCAGCAGCCTTAGCGGGAGGGCCCTGGATACGCAGTATTTT. Amino acid sequence: CASSLSGRALDTQYF.

The chain couples TRBV11-2 to TRBJ2-1; TRBD2 matches 13 bases. Germline V CDR1 and CDR2: SGHAT, FQNNGV. CDR3 length: 15 amino acids. Trimming cost V 5 bases and J 9 bases; bases outside gene matches: 7. In DNA, the CDR3 is TGTGCCAGCAGCGGACTAGCGGGAGATTGGGGTGAGCAGTTCTTC. Amino acids: CASSGLAGDWGEQFF.

The rearrangement joins TRBV15 to TRBJ2-2; 11 nucleotides align to TRBD2. There are 14 residues in the CDR3. Losses at the gene ends were 3 bases for V and 6 bases for J; bases not matched to a gene: 0. Germline V CDR1 and CDR2: LNHNV, YYDKDF (reference sequence). The CDR3 is CATSRGLAAGELFF. The CDR3 DNA reads as TGTGCCACCAGCAGGGGACTAGCGGCCGGGGAGCTGTTTTTT. The entire variable domain, with the rest obtained from reference TRBV15 and TRBJ2-2, is as follows: DAMVIQNPRYQVTQFGKPVTLSCSQTLNHNVMYWYQQKSSQAPKLLFHYYDKDFNNEADTPDNFQSRRPNTSFCFLDIRSPGLGDTAMYLCATSRGLAAGELFFGEGSRLTVL.

This chain joins TRBV3-1 and TRBJ2-1, with 7 bases that match TRBD2. The CDR3 runs to 16 residues. CDR1 and CDR2 from the germline V gene are LGHDT and YNNKEL (reference sequence). Trimming removed 1 base from V and 0 bases from J; junction bases left unmatched: 3. The CDR3 protein is CASSQGGGNSYNEQFF. The CDR3 region has the DNA TGTGCCAGCAGCCAAGGGGGAGGGAACTCCTACAATGAGCAGTTCTTC.

This chain links TRBV5-1 with TRBJ2-6; D is unclear. This CDR3 contains 13 residues. CDR1 and CDR2 from the germline V gene are SGHRS and YFSETQ. Trimming removed 4 bases from V and 4 bases from J, with 6 bases in between. In DNA form, the CDR3 reads TGCGCCAGCAGCACCGGGGGGGCCAACGTCCTGACTTTC. Protein: CASSTGGANVLTF.

This clonotype appeared many times. One end of the junction is discordant with germline, which a read error may explain. V usage is TRBV29-1 and J usage is TRBJ2-7; 8 positions match TRBD1. CDR3 size: 14 residues. Per the germline V gene, CDR1 is SQVTM and CDR2 is ANQGSEA. The CDR3 spells CSVGTGKASHEQYF. CDR3 DNA sequence: TGCAGCGTTGGGACAGGGAAAGCCTCCCACGAGCAGTACTTC.

The CDR3 here is CASSAPDFNQPQHF. The CDR3 nucleotides are TGCGCCAGCAGTGCCCCGGACTTCAATCAGCCCCAGCATTTT. The chain joins TRBV10-2 to TRBJ1-5; D is undetermined. V lost 4 bases, J lost 3 bases, and 10 bases lay in between. The CDR3 is 14 residues long. CDR1 WSHSY and CDR2 SAAADI come from the germline V gene.

This clonotype was picked up many times. The rearrangement uses TRBV5-1 and TRBJ2-7; D uncertain. The V and J ends lost 4 bases and 6 bases respectively, with 17 bases between them. Per germline, CDR1 SGHRS and CDR2 YFSETQ. The CDR3 length is 14 residues. The CDR3 is CASSLNSYTAEQYF. CDR3 in DNA: TGCGCCAGCAGCCTCAACTCTTATACCGCCGAGCAGTACTTC. The variable domain in full, completed from reference TRBV5-1 and TRBJ2-7, reads KAGVTQTPRYLIKTRGQQVTLSCSPISGHRSVSWYQQTPGQGLQFLFEYFSETQRNKGNFPGRFSGRQFSNSRSEMNVSTLELGDSALYLCASSLNSYTAEQYFGPGTRLTVT.

This clonotype was seen a few times. The CDR3 sequence is CATSDSRTSGFTGELFF. DNA of the CDR3: TGTGCCACCAGTGATTCCCGGACTAGCGGATTCACCGGGGAGCTGTTTTTT. The chain recombines TRBV24-1 with TRBJ2-2; 10 nucleotides match TRBD2. CDR3 length equals 17 residues. Germline CDR1 reads KGHDR; CDR2 reads SFDVKD. J gave up 4 bases and V 2 bases, and 6 bases lay outside the gene matches.

The V call is TRBV6-2 or TRBV6-3, the J call TRBJ2-1; 8 bases are shared with TRBD2. The junction had 6 bases not matched to a gene; V was cut back by 7 bases and J by 4 bases. The CDR3 spans 14 residues. Germline-derived CDR1 and CDR2 are MNHEY and SVGEGT. The CDR3 DNA reads as TGTGCCAGCACGGAAATAGCGGGATACAATGAGCAGTTCTTC. It is translated as CASTEIAGYNEQFF.

This clonotype was counted between two and nine times. The V call is TRBV12-3 or TRBV12-4, the J call TRBJ2-3, with D perhaps matching TRBD1 (6 bases). V was pared by 6 bases and J by 2 bases, with 18 bases between. The CDR3 has 16 residues. In DNA form, the CDR3 reads TGTGCCAGCAGACCAACTTGGGACAAAGTCACAGATACGCAGTATTTT. This codes for CASRPTWDKVTDTQYF.

The chain employs TRBV18 and TRBJ1-4; D is uncertain. CDR1 and CDR2 from the germline V gene are KGHSH and LQKENI. V lost 2 bases and J 6 bases, leaving 13 bases between the germline ends. The CDR3 covers 15 residues. This CDR3 reads CASSPRAEGYEKLFF. The CDR3 DNA is TGTGCCAGCTCACCAAGGGCGGAGGGATATGAAAAACTGTTTTTT. Full variable domain (outside the CDR3, taken from reference TRBV18 and TRBJ1-4): NAGVMQNPRHLVRRRGQEARLRCSPMKGHSHVYWYRQLPEEGLKFMVYLQKENIIDESGMPKERFSAEFPKEGPSILRIQQVVRGDSAAYFCASSPRAEGYEKLFFGSGTQLSVL.

In its sample, this clonotype was seen a few times. The V and J genes are TRBV29-1 and TRBJ2-1, with 7 bases lining up with TRBD2. The germline gives CDR1 SQVTM, CDR2 ANQGSEA. V lost 7 bases to trimming and J lost 9 bases; unmatched junction nucleotides: 15. The CDR3 spans 14 residues. CDR3 in amino acids: CSAVPAAWGGEQFF. The CDR3 DNA reads TGCAGCGCCGTACCAGCGGCCTGGGGGGGTGAGCAGTTCTTC.

Only a few counts were recorded for this clonotype. The chain joins TRBV12-3 or TRBV12-4 to TRBJ2-2; 9 bases agree with TRBD2. The trim removed 6 bases at V and 4 bases at J, leaving 3 bases unmatched. The CDR3 is 14 amino acids. Here the CDR3 DNA reads TGTGCCAGCAGCCGACTAGCGGCCACCGGGGAGCTGTTTTTT. Translated: CASSRLAATGELFF.

V and J are TRBV7-8 and TRBJ2-7; no definite D call. Germline V gene sequence: CDR1 SGHVS, CDR2 FQNEAQ. CDR3 length equals 14 residues. V was trimmed by 7 bases and J by 0 bases, leaving 13 bases between them. The CDR3 reads CASTVQPNSYEQYF. Written as DNA, the CDR3 is TGTGCCAGCACGGTACAACCCAACTCCTACGAGCAGTACTTC.

The chain carries TRBV7-2 and TRBJ2-1, with 9 positions matching TRBD2. Germline CDR1 SGHTA, CDR2 FQGNSA. V shed 5 bases and J 5 bases; nucleotides not matched to a gene: 7. The CDR3 has 15 amino acids. The CDR3 here is CASSPTSGFDNEQFF. In nucleotides, the CDR3 is TGTGCCAGCAGCCCTACTAGCGGGTTTGACAATGAGCAGTTCTTC.

V usage is TRBV10-1 and J usage is TRBJ2-7, with a possible D match to TRBD2 (6 bases). From germline, CDR1 is WNHNN and CDR2 SYGVQD (reference sequence). The CDR3 is 14 amino acids. The V end lost 5 bases, the J end lost 2 bases, and 13 bases lay between the germline ends. Written as DNA, the CDR3 is TGCGCCAGCAGTAGAAGGACTACACCCTACGAGCAGTACTTC. Its protein product is CASSRRTTPYEQYF.

The chain carries TRBV20-1 and TRBJ2-1; 12 positions agree with TRBD2. The CDR3 is made up of 16 amino acids. Germline V gene lookup returns CDR1 DFQATT and CDR2 SNEGSKA (reference sequence). With V trimmed by 6 bases and J by 9 bases, 15 bases remained unmatched. CDR3 nucleotides: TGCAGTGCCTGGACTAGCGGGATGGCCGTTCGGAGTGAGCAGTTCTTC. Protein product: CSAWTSGMAVRSEQFF.

The V call is TRBV29-1, the J call TRBJ1-1; possible D gene TRBD1, 5 bases. This CDR3 is 12 amino acids long. V lost 5 bases, J lost 5 bases, and 12 bases lay in between. Germline assignment: CDR1 SQVTM and CDR2 ANQGSEA. The CDR3: CSVYPTDTEAFF. For the CDR3, the DNA is TGCAGCGTTTACCCGACAGATACTGAAGCTTTCTTT.

The chain carries TRBV7-9 and TRBJ1-4; 7 bases align to TRBD1. The CDR3 consists of 15 residues. Germline V CDR1 and CDR2: SEHNR, FQNEAQ (reference sequence). The V gene end was trimmed by 4 bases and the J gene end by 5 bases; junction bases not matched to a gene: 7. In nucleotides, the CDR3 is TGTGCCAGCAGCTCCCGGGACAGCTTGAATGAAAAACTGTTTTTT. This encodes CASSSRDSLNEKLFF. The entire variable domain, with the rest obtained from reference TRBV7-9 and TRBJ1-4, is as follows: DTGVSQNPRHKITKRGQNVTFRCDPISEHNRLYWYRQTLGQGPEFLTYFQNEAQLEKSRLLSDRFSAERPKGSFSTLEIQRTEQGDSAMYLCASSSRDSLNEKLFFGSGTQLSVL.

The V call is TRBV20-1, the J call TRBJ2-5; perhaps D is TRBD1 or TRBD2 (6 bases each). The germline gives CDR1 DFQATT, CDR2 SNEGSKA (reference sequence). The V and J ends lost 0 bases and 5 bases respectively, with 19 bases between them. This CDR3 contains 16 residues. CDR3 DNA sequence: TGCAGTGCTAGAGATCCGGGGGCAGGGCCAGATGAGACCCAGTACTTC. Protein product: CSARDPGAGPDETQYF.

V usage is TRBV3-1 and J usage is TRBJ2-5; 7 bases align to TRBD1. The J segment lost 5 bases and the V segment lost 0 bases, leaving 15 bases of the junction unmatched. CDR1 LGHDT and CDR2 YNNKEL come from the germline V gene (reference sequence). The CDR3 has 18 amino acids. CDR3 protein: CASSQDLIGQASWETQYF. CDR3 in DNA: TGTGCCAGCAGCCAAGATCTAATCGGACAGGCGTCATGGGAGACCCAGTACTTC.

This chain links TRBV29-1 with TRBJ1-2; 9 nucleotides agree with TRBD1. The CDR3 consists of 14 residues. Germline-derived CDR1 and CDR2 are SQVTM and ANQGSEA. V lost 5 bases, J lost 0 bases, and 4 bases stayed unmatched. DNA of the CDR3: TGCAGCGTTTCCGGGACAGGGACTAACTATGGCTACACCTTC. It translates to CSVSGTGTNYGYTF.

This clonotype was picked up a small number of times. CDR3 bases: TGCGCCAGCAGCTTCCGGACAGAAGGGGCCACTGAAGCTTTCTTT. Its translation is CASSFRTEGATEAFF. This chain uses TRBV5-1 with TRBJ1-1; D is possibly TRBD1 (6 bases). Germline V lookup: CDR1 SGHRS, CDR2 YFSETQ. V lost 2 bases to trimming and J lost 4 bases, with 15 bases between them. This CDR3 contains 15 residues.

The chain recombines TRBV14 with TRBJ2-3, with 10 bases fitting TRBD2. V dropped 0 bases and J dropped 4; count of bases not matched to a gene: 4. Germline V gives CDR1 SGHDN, CDR2 FVKESK. The CDR3 loop spans 16 amino acids. CDR3 sequence (DNA): TGTGCCAGCAGCCAAGAAGAACTAGCGGGATCAGATACGCAGTATTTT. Protein product: CASSQEELAGSDTQYF.